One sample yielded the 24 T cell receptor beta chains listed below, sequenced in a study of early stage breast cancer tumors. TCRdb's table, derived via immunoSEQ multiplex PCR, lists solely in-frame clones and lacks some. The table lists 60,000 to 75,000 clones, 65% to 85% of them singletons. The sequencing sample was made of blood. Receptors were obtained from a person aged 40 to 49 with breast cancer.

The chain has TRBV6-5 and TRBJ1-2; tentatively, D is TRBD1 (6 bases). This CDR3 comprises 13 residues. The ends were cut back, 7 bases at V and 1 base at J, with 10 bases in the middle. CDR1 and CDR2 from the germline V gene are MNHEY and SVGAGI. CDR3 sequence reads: CASTKDSNYGYTF. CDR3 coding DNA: TGTGCCAGCACTAAGGACAGTAACTATGGCTACACCTTC.

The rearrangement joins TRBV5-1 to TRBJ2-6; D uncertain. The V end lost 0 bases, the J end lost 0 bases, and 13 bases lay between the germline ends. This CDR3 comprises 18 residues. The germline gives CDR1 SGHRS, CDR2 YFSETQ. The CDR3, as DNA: TGCGCCAGCAGCTTGGGGGGATTACCGGGCTCTGGGGCCAACGTCCTGACTTTC. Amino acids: CASSLGGLPGSGANVLTF.

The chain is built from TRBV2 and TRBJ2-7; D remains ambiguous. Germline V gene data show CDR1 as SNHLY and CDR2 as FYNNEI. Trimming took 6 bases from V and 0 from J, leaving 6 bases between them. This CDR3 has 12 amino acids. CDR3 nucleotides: TGTGCCAGCAGGCCAGACTCCTACGAGCAGTACTTC. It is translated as CASRPDSYEQYF. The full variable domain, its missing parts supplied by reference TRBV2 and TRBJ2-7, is EPEVTQTPSHQVTQMGQEVILRCVPISNHLYFYWYRQILGQKVEFLVSFYNNEISEKSEIFDDQFSVERPDGSNFTLKIRSTKLEDSAMYFCASRPDSYEQYFGPGTRLTVT.

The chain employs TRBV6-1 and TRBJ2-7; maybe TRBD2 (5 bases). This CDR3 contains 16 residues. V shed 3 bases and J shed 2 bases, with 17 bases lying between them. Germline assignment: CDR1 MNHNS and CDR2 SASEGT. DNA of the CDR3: TGTGCCAGCAGTGACACCCGCGAGGGCCCTACCTACGAGCAGTACTTC. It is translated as CASSDTREGPTYEQYF.

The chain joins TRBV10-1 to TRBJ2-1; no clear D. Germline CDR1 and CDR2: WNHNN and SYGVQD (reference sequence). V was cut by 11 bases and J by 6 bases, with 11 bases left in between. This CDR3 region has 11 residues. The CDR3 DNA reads TGCGCCGGCTCGGAAACCAATGAGCAGTTCTTC. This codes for CAGSETNEQFF.

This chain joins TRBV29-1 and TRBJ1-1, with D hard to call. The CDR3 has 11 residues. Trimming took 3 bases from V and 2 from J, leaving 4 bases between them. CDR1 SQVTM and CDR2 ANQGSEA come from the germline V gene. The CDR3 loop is CSVDFNTEAFF. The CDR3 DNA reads TGCAGCGTTGACTTTAACACTGAAGCTTTCTTT.

The CDR3, as DNA: TGTGCCAGCAGCGTAGCGGGGGGGGGCTACAATGAGCAGTTCTTC. Residues: CASSVAGGGYNEQFF. The V gene is TRBV9, the J gene TRBJ2-1, with 8 nucleotides matching TRBD2. CDR1 is SGDLS, CDR2 YYNGEE, per germline. Trimming took 0 bases from V and 3 from J; bases not matched to a gene: 2. The CDR3 loop spans 15 amino acids.

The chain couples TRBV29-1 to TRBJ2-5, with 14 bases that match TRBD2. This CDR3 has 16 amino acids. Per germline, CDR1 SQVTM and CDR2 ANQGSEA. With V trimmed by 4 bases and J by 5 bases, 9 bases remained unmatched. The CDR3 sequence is CSVGGLAGVRWETQYF. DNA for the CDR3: TGCAGCGTTGGGGGACTAGCGGGAGTACGGTGGGAGACCCAGTACTTC. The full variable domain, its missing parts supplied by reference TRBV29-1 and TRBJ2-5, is SAVISQKPSRDICQRGTSLTIQCQVDSQVTMMFWYRQQPGQSLTLIATANQGSEATYESGFVIDKFPISRPNLTFSTLTVSNMSPEDSSIYLCSVGGLAGVRWETQYFGPGTRLLVL.

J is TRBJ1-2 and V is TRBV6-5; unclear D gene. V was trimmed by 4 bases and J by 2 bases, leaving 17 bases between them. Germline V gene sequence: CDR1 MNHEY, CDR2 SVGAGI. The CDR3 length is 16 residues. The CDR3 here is CASSSPSVGLNYGYTF. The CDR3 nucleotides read TGTGCCAGCAGTTCCCCCTCTGTAGGCTTGAACTATGGCTACACCTTC.

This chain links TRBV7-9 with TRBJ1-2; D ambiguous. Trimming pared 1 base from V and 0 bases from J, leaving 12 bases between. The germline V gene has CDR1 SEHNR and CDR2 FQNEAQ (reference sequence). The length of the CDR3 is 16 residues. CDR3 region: CASSLGFPEANYGYTF. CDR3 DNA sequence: TGTGCCAGCAGCTTAGGGTTTCCGGAGGCTAACTATGGCTACACCTTC.

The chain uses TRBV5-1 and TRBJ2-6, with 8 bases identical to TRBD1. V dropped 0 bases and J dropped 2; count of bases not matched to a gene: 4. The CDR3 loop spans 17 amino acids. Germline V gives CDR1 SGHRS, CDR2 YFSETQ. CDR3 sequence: CASSLAPGGAGANVLTF. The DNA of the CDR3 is TGCGCCAGCAGCTTGGCCCCAGGGGGCGCTGGGGCCAACGTCCTGACTTTC.

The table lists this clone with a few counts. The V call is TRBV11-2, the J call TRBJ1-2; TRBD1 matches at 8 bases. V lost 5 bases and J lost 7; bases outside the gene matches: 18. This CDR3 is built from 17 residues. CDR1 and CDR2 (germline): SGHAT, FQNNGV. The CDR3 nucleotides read TGTGCCAGCAGCCCAGCGGATCAGGGGGCCCGCTCGGGTGGCTACACCTTC. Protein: CASSPADQGARSGGYTF.

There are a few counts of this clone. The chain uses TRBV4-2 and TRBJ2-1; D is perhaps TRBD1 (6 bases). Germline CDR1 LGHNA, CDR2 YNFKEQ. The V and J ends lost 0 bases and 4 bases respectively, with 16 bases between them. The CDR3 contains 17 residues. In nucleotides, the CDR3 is TGTGCCAGCAGCCAAGATCATAACAGGGCCTTATACAATGAGCAGTTCTTC. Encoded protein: CASSQDHNRALYNEQFF.

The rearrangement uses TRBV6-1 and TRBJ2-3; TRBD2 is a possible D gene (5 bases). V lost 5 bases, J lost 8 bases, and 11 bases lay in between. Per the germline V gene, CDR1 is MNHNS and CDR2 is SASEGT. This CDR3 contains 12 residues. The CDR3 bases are TGTGCCAGCAGTAAACTAGAGGGTACGCAGTATTTT. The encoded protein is CASSKLEGTQYF.

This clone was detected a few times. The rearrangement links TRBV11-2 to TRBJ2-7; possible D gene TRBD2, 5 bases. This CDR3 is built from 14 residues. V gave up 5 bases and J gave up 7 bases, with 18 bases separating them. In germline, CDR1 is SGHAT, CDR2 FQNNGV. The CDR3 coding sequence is TGTGCCAGCAGCCTGGGAGTCCGTCGGTATGAGCAGTACTTC. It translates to CASSLGVRRYEQYF.

The CDR3 spells CASSLGMGQGIDEQFF. The DNA of the CDR3 is TGCGCCAGCAGCTTGGGTATGGGACAGGGTATCGATGAGCAGTTCTTC. The chain employs TRBV5-1 and TRBJ2-1; TRBD1 matches at 9 bases. Germline assignment: CDR1 SGHRS and CDR2 YFSETQ. V was clipped by 0 bases and J by 8 bases; unmatched bases: 9. CDR3 length equals 16 residues.

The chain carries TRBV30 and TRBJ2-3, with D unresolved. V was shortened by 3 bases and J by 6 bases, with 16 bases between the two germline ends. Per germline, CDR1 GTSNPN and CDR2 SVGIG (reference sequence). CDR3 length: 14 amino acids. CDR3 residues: CAWRGLAYGDTQYF. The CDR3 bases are TGTGCCTGGAGAGGGCTTGCGTATGGCGATACGCAGTATTTT.

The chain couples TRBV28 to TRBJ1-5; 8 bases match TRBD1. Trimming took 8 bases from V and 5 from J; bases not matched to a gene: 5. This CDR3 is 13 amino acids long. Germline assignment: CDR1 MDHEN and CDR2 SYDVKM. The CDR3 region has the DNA TGTGCCAGCCGACAGGGGATTTATCAGCCCCAGCATTTT. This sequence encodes CASRQGIYQPQHF.

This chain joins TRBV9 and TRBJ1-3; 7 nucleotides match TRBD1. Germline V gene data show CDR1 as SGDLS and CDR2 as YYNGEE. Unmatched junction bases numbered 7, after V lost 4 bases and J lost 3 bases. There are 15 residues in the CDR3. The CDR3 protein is CASSTQGTVGNTIYF. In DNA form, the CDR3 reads TGTGCCAGCAGCACCCAAGGGACAGTTGGAAACACCATATATTTT.

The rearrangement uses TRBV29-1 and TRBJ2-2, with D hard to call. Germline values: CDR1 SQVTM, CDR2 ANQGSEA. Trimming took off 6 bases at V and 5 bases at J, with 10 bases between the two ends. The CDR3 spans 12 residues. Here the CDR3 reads CSVRWGTGELFF. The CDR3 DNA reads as TGCAGCGTCCGATGGGGAACCGGGGAGCTGTTTTTT.

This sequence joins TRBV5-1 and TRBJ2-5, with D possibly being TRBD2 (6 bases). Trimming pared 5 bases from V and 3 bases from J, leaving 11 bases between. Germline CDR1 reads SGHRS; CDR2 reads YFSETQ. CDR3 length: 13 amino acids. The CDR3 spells CASREGMKETQYF. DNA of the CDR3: TGCGCCAGCAGGGAGGGAATGAAAGAGACCCAGTACTTC. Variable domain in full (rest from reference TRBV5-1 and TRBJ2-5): KAGVTQTPRYLIKTRGQQVTLSCSPISGHRSVSWYQQTPGQGLQFLFEYFSETQRNKGNFPGRFSGRQFSNSRSEMNVSTLELGDSALYLCASREGMKETQYFGPGTRLLVL.

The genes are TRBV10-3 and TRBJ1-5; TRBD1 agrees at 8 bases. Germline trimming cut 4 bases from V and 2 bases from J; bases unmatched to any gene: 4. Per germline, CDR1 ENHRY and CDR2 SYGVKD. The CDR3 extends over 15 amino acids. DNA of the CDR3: TGTGCCATCAGTGCGGACAGGGATGGCAATCAGCCCCAGCATTTT. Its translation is CAISADRDGNQPQHF.

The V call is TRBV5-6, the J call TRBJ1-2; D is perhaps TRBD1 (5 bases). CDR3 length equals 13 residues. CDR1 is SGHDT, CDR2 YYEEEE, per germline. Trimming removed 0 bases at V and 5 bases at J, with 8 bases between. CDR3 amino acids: CASSLGREYGYTF. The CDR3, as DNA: TGTGCCAGCAGCTTGGGCAGGGAATATGGCTACACCTTC.

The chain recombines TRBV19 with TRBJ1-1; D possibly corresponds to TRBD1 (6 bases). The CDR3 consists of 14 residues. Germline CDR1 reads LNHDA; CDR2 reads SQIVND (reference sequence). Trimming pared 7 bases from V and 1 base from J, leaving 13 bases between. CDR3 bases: TGTGCCAGTAATATGGAGGGGGGGAACACTGAAGCTTTCTTT. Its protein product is CASNMEGGNTEAFF.